Listed below are T cell receptor beta chains from one sample, sequenced in a study of blood T cell repertoires in COVID-19. Assay used: immunoSEQ multiplex PCR; TCRdb lists only in-frame clones, some missing. This table has about 28,000 clones, 87% appearing once. Sequencing was carried out using peripheral blood. The receptors stem from a man in his 60s with active COVID-19. Both conserved end residues are part of each CDR3. A D gene is named only where the DNA matches it firmly. Rows give clone size only sometimes, using once, few, many, or a class for an expanded clone.

D gene,V gene,J gene,clone size,CDR3 length,CDR3 protein,CDR3 DNA
TRBD2,TRBV6-4,TRBJ2-1,-,16,CASSDSAAGGYNEQFF,TGTGCCAGCAGTGACTCAGCAGCGGGGGGTTACAATGAGCAGTTCTTC
-,TRBV6-6,TRBJ1-5,-,13,CASSSGTSQPQHF,TGTGCCAGCAGTTCGGGGACTTCTCAGCCCCAGCATTTT
-,TRBV6-2/TRBV6-3,TRBJ1-5,-,14,CASSYSAGGQPQHF,TGTGCCAGCAGTTACTCTGCAGGAGGGCAGCCCCAGCATTTT
-,TRBV27,TRBJ1-1,-,17,CASSFARGRQRGTEAFF,TGTGCCAGCAGTTTTGCCCGTGGACGGCAACGGGGCACTGAAGCTTTCTTT
-,TRBV6-1,TRBJ2-4,-,17,CASSEYIGSGGKNIQYF,TGTGCCAGCAGTGAATATATAGGCTCCGGGGGCAAAAACATTCAGTACTTC
-,TRBV10-3,TRBJ2-5,-,14,CAISVDSSQETQYF,TGTGCCATCAGTGTCGACAGCTCCCAAGAGACCCAGTACTTC
-,TRBV6-5,TRBJ1-5,once,15,CASVRGSYSNQPQHF,TGTGCCAGCGTTAGAGGATCCTATAGCAATCAGCCCCAGCATTTT
TRBD1,TRBV4-1,TRBJ1-6,-,17,CASSQALTGGSGSPLHF,TGCGCCAGCAGCCAAGCCCTGACAGGGGGCTCGGGATCACCCCTCCACTTT
TRBD1,TRBV5-1,TRBJ1-1,-,14,CASSFTGERTEAFF,TGCGCCAGCAGCTTTACAGGGGAGAGGACTGAAGCTTTCTTT
-,TRBV10-3,TRBJ1-2,-,14,CAISEQGQFYGYTF,TGTGCCATCAGTGAGCAGGGACAATTCTATGGCTACACCTTC
-,TRBV6-1,TRBJ1-6,-,16,CASSEEKVRGSSPLHF,TGTGCCAGCAGTGAAGAGAAAGTCAGGGGAAGTTCACCCCTCCACTTT
TRBD1,TRBV6-5,TRBJ1-3,-,15,CASRRDRVSGNTIYF,TGTGCCAGCAGACGAGACAGGGTCTCTGGAAACACCATATATTTT
TRBD1,TRBV5-5,TRBJ2-5,-,15,CASIIRGHFQETQYF,TGTGCCAGCATCATCAGGGGGCACTTCCAGGAGACCCAGTACTTC
-,TRBV6-4,TRBJ2-3,-,16,CASSEGHFGSTDTQYF,TGTGCCAGCAGTGAGGGGCACTTCGGTTCCACAGATACGCAGTATTTT
TRBD1,TRBV4-1,TRBJ2-7,-,15,CASSQVDRGGYEQYF,TGCGCCAGCAGCCAAGTAGACAGGGGGGGTTACGAGCAGTACTTC
-,TRBV12-2,TRBJ2-7,-,17,CASRQTPGTSDHYEQYF,TGTGCAAGTCGGCAGACTCCCGGGACTAGCGACCACTACGAGCAGTACTTC
-,TRBV5-6,TRBJ2-3,-,14,CASSLDTSTDTQYF,TGTGCCAGCAGCCTGGACACCAGCACAGATACGCAGTATTTT
TRBD1,TRBV6-2/TRBV6-3,TRBJ1-2,-,17,CASSYSGSGQGLSGYTF,TGTGCCAGCAGTTACTCCGGGAGCGGACAGGGGTTATCTGGCTACACCTTC
-,TRBV12-5,TRBJ1-2,once,17,CASGLVLWVESDYGYTF,TGTGCTAGTGGTTTGGTTCTATGGGTAGAAAGCGACTATGGCTACACCTTC
-,TRBV25-1,TRBJ1-2,-,14,CASKLGSTNYGYTF,TGTGCCAGCAAGTTGGGCAGCACTAACTATGGCTACACCTTC
-,TRBV29-1,TRBJ2-7,-,11,CSVGRGHEQYF,TGCAGCGTTGGGAGGGGACACGAGCAGTACTTC
-,TRBV19,TRBJ1-6,-,13,CASSSVRDSPLHF,TGTGCCAGTAGTTCAGTCCGGGATTCACCCCTCCACTTT
TRBD2,TRBV5-1,TRBJ2-1,-,15,CASSLGTSGGYEQFF,TGCGCCAGCAGCTTGGGGACTAGCGGGGGCTATGAGCAGTTCTTC
TRBD1,TRBV27,TRBJ1-2,-,14,CASRGQRTNYGYTF,TGTGCCAGCAGGGGACAGAGAACCAACTATGGCTACACCTTC
-,TRBV5-1,TRBJ1-4,-,14,CASSLRSGEEKLFF,TGCGCCAGCAGCTTAAGGTCGGGGGAAGAAAAACTGTTTTTT
TRBD1,TRBV18,TRBJ1-3,-,16,CASSLDRGYSGNTIYF,TGTGCCAGCTCACTTGACAGGGGGTACTCTGGAAACACCATATATTTT
-,TRBV20-1,TRBJ2-1,-,13,CSASSRGFNEQFF,TGCAGTGCTAGTAGTAGGGGGTTCAATGAGCAGTTCTTC